This T cell receptor (beta chain) was captured in a study of blood T cell repertoires in COVID-19. Across the whole study: Samples taken during acute and convalescent COVID-19 were collected in the United States, Italy and Spain.

Clones were read by immunoSEQ multiplex PCR, and TCRdb kept only the in-frame ones, dropping some. The table has about 300,000 clones, around 92% seen once; the top ten hold less than 2%. Material for sequencing was peripheral blood. This receptor was obtained from a woman in her 30s with COVID-19, enrolled during active disease.

The CDR3: CASGLPGGNTEAFF. The DNA of the CDR3 is TGTGCTAGTGGTTTACCAGGGGGCAACACTGAAGCTTTCTTT. The chain is built from TRBV12-5 and TRBJ1-1; 8 bases align to TRBD1. Germline lookup yields CDR1 LGHNT and CDR2 FRNRAP. The CDR3 totals 14 residues. J gave up 2 bases and V 3 bases, and 2 bases lay outside the gene matches.